The present entry profiles one TCR beta chain with its context. Antigen: not known. The sample is drawn from a study of CD4 T cells in relation to SARS-CoV-2 and coronaviruses. Study summary: ViraFEST: roughly ten-day antigen culture of PBMCs, then TCR beta CDR3 sequencing.

The unexposed donors gave CD4+ T cells in about 2011-2018, prior to COVID-19. The cells were cultured for around ten days before CD4+ T cells were isolated. Testing used SARS-CoV-2 S/N and four cold-coronavirus spikes on unexposed-donor CD4+ T cells, cells permitting. The protocol was immunoSEQ multiplex PCR, while the TCRdb copy is restricted to in-frame clones and leaves out a portion. The repertoire consists of tens of thousands of clones, with under 80% occurring once and the leading ten covering approximately 15%. This sequence originates from a human donor in good health. The sequencing input was CD4+ T cells from PBMCs, cultured in vitro.

The CDR3 coding sequence is TGTGCCAGCTCTCGGGTGGATACGCAGTATTTT. It specifies CASSRVDTQYF. This chain joins TRBV9 and TRBJ2-3; D gene ambiguous. V was pared by 7 bases and J by 6 bases, with 9 bases between. The CDR3 is 11 residues long. Germline values: CDR1 SGDLS, CDR2 YYNGEE.